The 9 T cell receptor beta chains given below trace back to one sample, sequenced in a study of identical twins. In TCRdb, the 5' RACE reads were re-called with MiXCR into one record per CDR3 protein. Here the sample spans about 200,000 distinct CDR3 sequences, over 8% being singletons. Specimen: memory (CD45RO+) T cells sorted from blood. These receptors were collected from a woman aged 18-29 years in good health.

There are many counts of this clonotype. This sequence joins TRBV6-4 and TRBJ1-5; 12 positions agree with TRBD1. The CDR3 extends over 15 amino acids. Looked up from germline, CDR1 is MRHNA and CDR2 is SNTAGT. The V and J ends lost 6 bases and 6 bases, in that order; junction bases with no gene match: 6. Written as DNA, the CDR3 is TGTGCCAGCAGAGGGGACAGGGGGCCCGGTCAGCCCCAGCATTTT. Protein: CASRGDRGPGQPQHF.

This clonotype has a count of ten or more. The J gene is TRBJ2-7, the V gene TRBV12-3 or TRBV12-4; 8 bases fit TRBD1. V trimming: 5 bases; J trimming: 3 bases; junction bases outside the gene matches: 9. This CDR3 has 15 amino acids. The CDR3 loop reads CASSKTTGAVYEQYF. CDR3 nucleotides: TGTGCCAGCAGTAAAACGACAGGGGCGGTCTACGAGCAGTACTTC.

This clonotype was counted only a few times. The CDR3 region has the DNA TGTGCCAGCAGCTCCACCGGGACGGATACTTTCTTT. This codes for CASSSTGTDTFF. The chain uses TRBV6-4 and TRBJ1-1; weak D call: TRBD1 (5 bases). The length of the CDR3 is 12 residues. V lost 6 bases and J 12 bases, leaving 17 bases between the germline ends. Germline V lookup: CDR1 MRHNA, CDR2 SNTAGT.

This clonotype was observed at least ten times. The chain uses TRBV6-5 and TRBJ2-5; 8 bases fit TRBD1. This CDR3 is 14 amino acids long. Trimming at V came to 2 bases and at J to 10 bases, leaving 9 bases not matched to a gene. CDR1 and CDR2 from the germline V gene are MNHEY and SVGAGI. DNA of the CDR3: TGTGCCAGCAGTTACCGGGACAGGAGTAGGGGCCAGTACTTC. Encoded protein: CASSYRDRSRGQYF.

This clonotype was counted only a few times. The rearrangement links TRBV5-6 to TRBJ2-5; 9 bases are shared with TRBD2. The CDR3 consists of 17 residues. Germline CDR1 reads SGHDT; CDR2 reads YYEEEE. V was pared by 0 bases and J by 5 bases, with 11 bases of the junction left unmatched. The CDR3 nucleotides read TGTGCCAGCAGCTTGGATTCGAGCGGGGGGCGCCGGGAGACCCAGTACTTC. This codes for CASSLDSSGGRRETQYF.

This clonotype has a count of ten or more. V usage is TRBV4-2 and J usage is TRBJ2-3; D unclear. Trimming removed 0 bases from V and 1 base from J, with 8 bases in between. This CDR3 comprises 15 residues. Per germline, CDR1 LGHNA and CDR2 YNFKEQ. This chain's CDR3 is CASSQDVAGTDTQYF. In nucleotides, the CDR3 is TGTGCCAGCAGCCAAGATGTTGCAGGCACAGATACGCAGTATTTT.

As regards this clonotype: A junction end diverges from the germline sequence, so it may reflect a read error. In nucleotides, the CDR3 is TGTGCCAGCAGTGACCCTCCGGACAGGACGGTTTTT. Its protein is CASSDPPDRTVF. V gene TRBV2 combines with J gene TRBJ1-4, with 7 bases lining up with TRBD1. This CDR3 region has 12 residues. The V gene's germline CDR1 is SNHLY and CDR2 FYNNEI.

This clonotype appeared a few times. The rearrangement uses TRBV5-1 and TRBJ2-5; D tentatively fits TRBD1 or TRBD2 (5 bases each). The CDR3 runs 14 residues. Trimming removed 0 bases at V and 3 bases at J, with 9 bases between. The V gene's germline CDR1 is SGHRS and CDR2 YFSETQ. The CDR3 protein is CASSLGGYKETQYF. In nucleotides, the CDR3 is TGCGCCAGCAGCTTGGGGGGGTATAAAGAGACCCAGTACTTC.

This clonotype was seen a handful of times. The genes are TRBV12-3 or TRBV12-4 and TRBJ1-3; 7 bases match TRBD1. V shed 5 bases, J shed 2 bases, and the junction held 6 bases outside the gene matches. This CDR3 has 15 residues. DNA of the CDR3: TGTGCCAGCAGTAGGACAGGAGGAACTGGAAACACCATATATTTT. The encoded protein is CASSRTGGTGNTIYF.